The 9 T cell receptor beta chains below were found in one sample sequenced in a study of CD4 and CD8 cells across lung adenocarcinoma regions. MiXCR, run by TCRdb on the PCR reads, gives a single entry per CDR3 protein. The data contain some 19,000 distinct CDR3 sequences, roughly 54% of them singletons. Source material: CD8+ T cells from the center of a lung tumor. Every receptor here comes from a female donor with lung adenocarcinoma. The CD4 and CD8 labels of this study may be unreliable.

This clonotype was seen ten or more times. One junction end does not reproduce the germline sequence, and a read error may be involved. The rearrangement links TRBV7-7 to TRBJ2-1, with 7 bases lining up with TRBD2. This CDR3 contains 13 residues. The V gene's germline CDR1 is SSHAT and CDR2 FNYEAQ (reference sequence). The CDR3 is CASSLTGGNEQFF. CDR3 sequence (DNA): TGTGCTAGCAGCTTAACGGGAGGCAATGAGCAGTTCTTC.

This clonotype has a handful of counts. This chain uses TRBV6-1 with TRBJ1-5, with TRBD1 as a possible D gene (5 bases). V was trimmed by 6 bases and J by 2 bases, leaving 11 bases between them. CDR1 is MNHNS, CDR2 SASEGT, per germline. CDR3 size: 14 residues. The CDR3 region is CASSPRGGNQPQHF. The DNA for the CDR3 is TGTGCCAGCAGCCCTAGGGGTGGCAATCAGCCCCAGCATTTT.

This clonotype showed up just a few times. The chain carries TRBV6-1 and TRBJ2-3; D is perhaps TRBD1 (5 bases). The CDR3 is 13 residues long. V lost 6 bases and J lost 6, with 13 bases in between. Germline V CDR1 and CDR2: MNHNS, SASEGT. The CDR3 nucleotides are TGTGCCAGCAGCGTTTCAGGGCCCGATACGCAGTATTTT. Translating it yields CASSVSGPDTQYF.

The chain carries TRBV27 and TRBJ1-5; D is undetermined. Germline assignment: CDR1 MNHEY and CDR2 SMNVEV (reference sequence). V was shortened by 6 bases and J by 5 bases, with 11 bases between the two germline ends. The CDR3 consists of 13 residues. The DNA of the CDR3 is TGTGCCAGCAGCCCTAGTACGTATCAGCCCCAGCATTTT. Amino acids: CASSPSTYQPQHF.

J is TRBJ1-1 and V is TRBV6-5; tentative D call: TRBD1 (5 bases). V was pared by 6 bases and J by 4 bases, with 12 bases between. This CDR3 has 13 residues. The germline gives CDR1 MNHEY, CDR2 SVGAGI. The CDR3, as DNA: TGTGCCAGCAGCTACGGGGGGGGCACTGAAGCTTTCTTT. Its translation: CASSYGGGTEAFF.

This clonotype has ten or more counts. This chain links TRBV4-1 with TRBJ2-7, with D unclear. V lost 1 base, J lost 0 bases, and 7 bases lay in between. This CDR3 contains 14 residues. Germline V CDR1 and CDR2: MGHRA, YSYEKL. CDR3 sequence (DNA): TGCGCCAGCAGCCAAGGACCCCGCTCCTACGAGCAGTACTTC. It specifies CASSQGPRSYEQYF.

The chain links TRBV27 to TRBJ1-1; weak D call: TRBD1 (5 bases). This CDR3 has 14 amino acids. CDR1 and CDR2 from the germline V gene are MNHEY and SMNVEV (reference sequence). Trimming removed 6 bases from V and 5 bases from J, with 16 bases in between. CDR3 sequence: CASSTQGGETEAFF. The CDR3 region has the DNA TGTGCCAGCAGCACTCAGGGTGGAGAGACTGAAGCTTTCTTT.

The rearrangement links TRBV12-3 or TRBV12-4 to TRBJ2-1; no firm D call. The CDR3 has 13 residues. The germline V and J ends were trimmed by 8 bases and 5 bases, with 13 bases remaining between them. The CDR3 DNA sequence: TGTGCCAGCCGGGCCGCCAGCAACAATGAGCAGTTCTTC. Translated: CASRAASNNEQFF.

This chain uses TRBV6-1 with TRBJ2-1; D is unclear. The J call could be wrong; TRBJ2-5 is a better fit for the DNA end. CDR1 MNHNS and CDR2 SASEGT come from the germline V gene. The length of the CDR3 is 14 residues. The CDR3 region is CARLKGGGQDIQYF. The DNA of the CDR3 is TGTGCGAGGCTTAAGGGCGGCGGCCAAGACATCCAGTACTTC.